The rows below give T cell receptor beta chains drawn from one sample of a study of T cell responses to AZD1222 COVID-19 vaccine. TCRdb keeps only in-frame clones here, not all; method: immunoSEQ multiplex PCR. The sample consists of about 260,000 clones, 93% of them appearing once. Sample: peripheral blood, taken on day 0 of AZD1222 vaccination. Receptor source: an adult in good health. CDR3s include the opening cysteine and the closing phenylalanine or tryptophan. Fields, in order: J gene, D gene, clone size, V gene, CDR3 protein, CDR3 DNA. A D gene is named only where the DNA matches it firmly. Expanded clones get a size class; other rows say once, few or many, or leave the size out.

j_gene: TRBJ1-3
d_gene: -
abundance: -
v_gene: TRBV28
CDR3aa: CASSLWRQSWGNTIYF
CDR3nt: TGTGCCAGCAGTTTATGGCGTCAGTCCTGGGGAAACACCATATATTTT

j_gene: TRBJ1-4
d_gene: -
abundance: -
v_gene: TRBV11-2
CDR3aa: CASSRRDLGNEKLFF
CDR3nt: TGTGCCAGCAGTCGACGGGACTTGGGGAATGAAAAACTGTTTTTT

j_gene: TRBJ1-1
d_gene: TRBD1
abundance: -
v_gene: TRBV9
CDR3aa: CASSVGEGQTPPGAFF
CDR3nt: TGTGCCAGCAGCGTAGGAGAGGGACAGACCCCCCCAGGAGCTTTCTTT

j_gene: TRBJ2-6
d_gene: -
abundance: once
v_gene: TRBV11-2
CDR3aa: CASSPPPKGANVLTF
CDR3nt: TGTGCCAGCAGCCCTCCCCCCAAGGGGGCCAACGTCCTGACTTTC

j_gene: TRBJ1-3
d_gene: TRBD1
abundance: -
v_gene: TRBV28
CDR3aa: CASSLGQGLLSGNTIYF
CDR3nt: TGTGCCAGCAGTTTGGGACAGGGCCTCCTCTCTGGAAACACCATATATTTT

j_gene: TRBJ1-4
d_gene: -
abundance: once
v_gene: TRBV6-5
CDR3aa: CASSYRQRVAEKLFF
CDR3nt: TGTGCCAGCAGTTACCGACAGCGAGTGGCAGAAAAACTGTTTTTT

j_gene: TRBJ1-6
d_gene: -
abundance: once
v_gene: TRBV2
CDR3aa: CASGGGSPLHF
CDR3nt: TGTGCCAGCGGGGGGGGTTCACCCCTCCACTTT

j_gene: TRBJ2-5
d_gene: -
abundance: -
v_gene: TRBV5-4
CDR3aa: CASSTKAGPGETQYF
CDR3nt: TGTGCCAGCAGCACGAAGGCGGGGCCAGGTGAGACCCAGTACTTC

j_gene: TRBJ2-3
d_gene: TRBD1
abundance: -
v_gene: TRBV7-2
CDR3aa: CASSAQTGGEGDTQYF
CDR3nt: TGTGCCAGCAGCGCGCAGACAGGGGGCGAGGGAGATACGCAGTATTTT

j_gene: TRBJ2-3
d_gene: -
abundance: -
v_gene: TRBV24-1
CDR3aa: CATSDPGLIDTQYF
CDR3nt: TGTGCCACCAGTGACCCCGGACTTATAGATACGCAGTATTTT

j_gene: TRBJ2-2
d_gene: TRBD1
abundance: -
v_gene: TRBV7-3
CDR3aa: CASSLTLTGRTGELFF
CDR3nt: TGTGCCAGCAGCCTAACCTTGACAGGGCGAACCGGGGAGCTGTTTTTT

j_gene: TRBJ2-7
d_gene: TRBD2
abundance: -
v_gene: TRBV27
CDR3aa: CASSLGTSGYEQYF
CDR3nt: TGTGCCAGCAGTCTAGGGACTAGCGGCTACGAGCAGTACTTC

j_gene: TRBJ2-2
d_gene: TRBD1
abundance: -
v_gene: TRBV5-1
CDR3aa: CASSPTGGATGELFF
CDR3nt: TGCGCCAGCAGCCCTACAGGGGGCGCGACCGGGGAGCTGTTTTTT

j_gene: TRBJ2-1
d_gene: TRBD1
abundance: -
v_gene: TRBV28
CDR3aa: CASGLTGGYNEQFF
CDR3nt: TGTGCCAGCGGACTAACAGGGGGCTACAATGAGCAGTTCTTC

j_gene: TRBJ2-1
d_gene: -
abundance: once
v_gene: TRBV27
CDR3aa: CASSLLTGTSSYNEQFF
CDR3nt: TGTGCCAGCAGTTTATTAACTGGGACTTCCTCCTACAATGAGCAGTTCTTC

j_gene: TRBJ2-7
d_gene: -
abundance: -
v_gene: TRBV23-1
CDR3aa: CASSLSAFIYEQYF
CDR3nt: TGCGCCAGCAGCCTCAGCGCATTCATCTACGAGCAGTACTTC

j_gene: TRBJ1-2
d_gene: -
abundance: -
v_gene: TRBV4-1
CDR3aa: CASSQEEGYYGYTF
CDR3nt: TGCGCCAGCAGCCAAGAGGAGGGGTACTATGGCTACACCTTC

j_gene: TRBJ1-5
d_gene: -
abundance: -
v_gene: TRBV16
CDR3aa: CASSPGHPYSNQPQHF
CDR3nt: TGTGCCAGCAGCCCTGGACACCCTTATAGCAATCAGCCCCAGCATTTT

j_gene: TRBJ1-1
d_gene: -
abundance: -
v_gene: TRBV2
CDR3aa: CASRGLGNTEAFF
CDR3nt: TGTGCCAGCAGGGGTCTGGGAAACACTGAAGCTTTCTTT